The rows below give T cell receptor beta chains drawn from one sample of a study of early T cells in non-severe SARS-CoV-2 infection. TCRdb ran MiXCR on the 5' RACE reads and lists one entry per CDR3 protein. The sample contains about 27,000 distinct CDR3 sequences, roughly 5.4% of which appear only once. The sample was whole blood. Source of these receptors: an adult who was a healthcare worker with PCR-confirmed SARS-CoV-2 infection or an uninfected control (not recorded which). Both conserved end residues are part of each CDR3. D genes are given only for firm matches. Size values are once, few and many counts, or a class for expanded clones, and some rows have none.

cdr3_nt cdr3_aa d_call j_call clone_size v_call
TGCGCCAGCAGCTTCACGGGAGATGCGAACACCGGGGAGCTGTTTTTT CASSFTGDANTGELFF - TRBJ2-2 many TRBV5-1
TGTGCCAGCAGCCGCGGTGGTGGCCACACCGGGGAGCTGTTTTTT CASSRGGGHTGELFF - TRBJ2-2 medium-sized TRBV6-2/TRBV6-3
TGTGCCAGCAGATCTCAGGGGGCCCCAAGCAATCAGCCCCAGCATTTT CASRSQGAPSNQPQHF TRBD1 TRBJ1-5 many TRBV27
TGTGCCAGCAGCTTCCTTAGCTCGATAGGTGGTGAGCAGTTCTTC CASSFLSSIGGEQFF - TRBJ2-1 few TRBV11-2
TGTGCCAGCAGCTTAGGTAGCGGGGCCGATGGAAAGTACGAGCAGTACTTC CASSLGSGADGKYEQYF TRBD2 TRBJ2-7 many TRBV7-9
TGTGCCAGCAGCCTTACAGGGGTCACCGGGGAGCTGTTTTTT CASSLTGVTGELFF TRBD1 TRBJ2-2 many TRBV7-2
TGTGCCAGCAGTTCGACAGGGGGCGCGTTGTTCGAGGAAAAACTGTTTTTT CASSSTGGALFEEKLFF TRBD1 TRBJ1-4 many TRBV27
TGTGCTAGTGGTTGGTTCAGGGAGAGATCCGGGGAGCTGTTTTTT CASGWFRERSGELFF - TRBJ2-2 - TRBV12-5
TGTGCCAGCCCTCCCGGGACAGAAGACTTCAATGAGCAGTTCTTC CASPPGTEDFNEQFF TRBD1 TRBJ2-1 many TRBV28
TGTGCCAGCAGCGCCAGACTAGCGGGGTTAACAGGTCCGCAGTATTTT CASSARLAGLTGPQYF TRBD2 TRBJ2-3 few TRBV9
TGTGCCAGCAGTGAAATCGGGCTAGCGGCTGGGGAGCTGTTTTTT CASSEIGLAAGELFF TRBD2 TRBJ2-2 few TRBV2
TGTGCCAGCAGTCCCCACAGGGGGGACACCGGGGAGCTGTTTTTT CASSPHRGDTGELFF TRBD1 TRBJ2-2 few TRBV14
TGTGCCAGCTCAAGAGGACGGGATCAAGTCGAGCCCCAGCATTTT CASSRGRDQVEPQHF - TRBJ1-5 many TRBV18
TGTGCCAGCAGCTTAGGACCGGGGGGGCCCAACGGGGAGCTGTTTTTT CASSLGPGGPNGELFF TRBD2 TRBJ2-2 many TRBV7-8
TGTGCCAGCAGCGTGAGCGGGGGGTCCGGGCATACGCAGTATTTT CASSVSGGSGHTQYF TRBD2 TRBJ2-3 few TRBV5-4
TGTGCCAGCAGCTCCCGGACAGGGGAAGAGACCCAGTACTTC CASSSRTGEETQYF TRBD1 TRBJ2-5 many TRBV11-2
TGCAGCGCTGAGTGGGTTTCCTACAATGAGCAGTTCTTC CSAEWVSYNEQFF - TRBJ2-1 - TRBV29-1
TGTGCCAGCAGCCCCGACGGATATTCGGAGCAGTTCTTC CASSPDGYSEQFF - TRBJ2-1 few TRBV7-6
TGCAGTGCTCCCCAGGGACAGGGGATAGCAGATACGCAGTATTTT CSAPQGQGIADTQYF TRBD1 TRBJ2-3 many TRBV20-1
TGTGCCAGCAGCTTGACAGGACTTGGGTCAGATACGCAGTATTTT CASSLTGLGSDTQYF - TRBJ2-3 - TRBV28
TGCGCCAGCAGCCAAGGGAGGGGGAGCAATCAGCCCCAGCATTTT CASSQGRGSNQPQHF - TRBJ1-5 many TRBV4-3
TGTGCTAGTGGTTTGGTAGTGACAGCGGGGGGCGCCTACGAGCAGTACTTC CASGLVVTAGGAYEQYF TRBD2 TRBJ2-7 many TRBV12-5